The 26 T cell receptor beta chains below come from one sample, sequenced in a study of beta chain features in type 1 diabetes. Expressed TCRB transcripts were sequenced because the entire RNA isolate underwent reverse transcription. Clones were read by immunoSEQ multiplex PCR, and TCRdb kept only the in-frame ones, dropping some. The data show under 200,000 clones, less than 9.5% seen once. Sample: central memory CD4+ T cells from blood. These receptors were obtained from a woman aged 18-29 years in good health.

A few counts support this clone. The CDR3 region has the DNA TGTGCCAGCTCACCCTTAAGGGGGGGTAGCTCCTACGAGCAGTACTTC. It is translated as CASSPLRGGSSYEQYF. This chain links TRBV18 with TRBJ2-7; maybe TRBD2 (7 bases). Germline V gene data show CDR1 as KGHSH and CDR2 as LQKENI. The CDR3 is 16 residues long. V lost 3 bases, J lost 0 bases, and 15 bases lay in between.

This clone was observed many times. The V gene is TRBV7-2, the J gene TRBJ2-3, with 8 bases matching TRBD1. There are 17 residues in the CDR3. Germline CDR1 reads SGHTA; CDR2 reads FQGNSA. The V gene end was trimmed by 4 bases and the J gene end by 2 bases; junction bases not matched to a gene: 11. The CDR3 DNA follows: TGTGCCAGCAGCTCCCGTCCCAGGGGGCCGGACACAGATACGCAGTATTTT. Its protein is CASSSRPRGPDTDTQYF.

V is TRBV12-5 and J is TRBJ1-2; D not certain. The CDR3 length is 12 residues. Germline lookup yields CDR1 LGHNT and CDR2 FRNRAP. Trimming removed 9 bases at V and 0 bases at J, with 8 bases between. CDR3 nucleotides: TGTGCTAGCTCCCAGTCTAACTATGGCTACACCTTC. Its translation: CASSQSNYGYTF.

The V and J genes are TRBV11-3 and TRBJ2-5, with D maybe TRBD1 (5 bases). Trimming left V 5 bases short and J 5 bases short, with 18 bases between. Germline V gene data show CDR1 as SGHNT and CDR2 as YENEEA. The CDR3 contains 15 residues. CDR3 protein: CASSLAGAEWETQYF. In DNA, the CDR3 is TGTGCCAGCAGCCTGGCTGGGGCCGAGTGGGAGACCCAGTACTTC.

This chain joins TRBV9 and TRBJ2-1; 10 bases are a match to TRBD2. The CDR3 length is 15 residues. Germline lookup yields CDR1 SGDLS and CDR2 YYNGEE. The junction had 1 base not matched to a gene; V was cut back by 1 base and J by 3 bases. For the CDR3, the DNA is TGTGCCAGCAGCGTAAAGCGGGGGGGCTACAATGAGCAGTTCTTC. This encodes CASSVKRGGYNEQFF.

This chain joins TRBV10-3 and TRBJ1-2, with a tentative D call TRBD1 (5 bases). V lost 0 bases and J 7 bases, leaving 12 bases between the germline ends. The germline gives CDR1 ENHRY, CDR2 SYGVKD. This CDR3 region has 14 residues. In DNA form, the CDR3 reads TGTGCCATCAGTGAGTCTGGAGGGGAGAGTGGCTACACCTTC. As protein: CAISESGGESGYTF.

This clone turned up a few times. The same CDR3 also results from other DNA sequences found in this sample. V and J are TRBV5-1 and TRBJ2-3; D unclear. V was shortened by 2 bases and J by 2 bases, with 3 bases between the two germline ends. The CDR3 has 12 amino acids. Germline CDR1 and CDR2: SGHRS and YFSETQ. CDR3 amino acids: CASSFNTDTQYF. CDR3 in DNA: TGCGCCAGCAGCTTTAACACAGATACGCAGTATTTT.

The V call is TRBV6-5, the J call TRBJ2-5; TRBD1 matches 10 bases. From germline, CDR1 is MNHEY and CDR2 SVGAGI. The CDR3 contains 15 residues. Unmatched junction bases numbered 3, after V lost 4 bases and J lost 1 base. The CDR3 protein is CASSSRDRGQETQYF. The CDR3 coding sequence is TGTGCCAGCAGTTCCCGGGACAGGGGCCAAGAGACCCAGTACTTC.

This clone was picked up a small number of times. The chain combines TRBV6-1 with TRBJ1-2; D is ambiguous. The CDR3 has 13 residues. The germline CDR1 and CDR2 sequences are MNHNS and SASEGT. V was pared by 1 base and J by 4 bases, with 7 bases between. CDR3 nucleotides: TGTGCCAGCAGTGAAGGACGGAGCTATGGCTACACCTTC. Residues: CASSEGRSYGYTF.

This chain joins TRBV10-3 and TRBJ1-5, with TRBD1 matching over 8 bases. CDR1 is ENHRY, CDR2 SYGVKD, per germline. The CDR3 spans 14 residues. The ends lost 10 bases at V and 4 bases at J; junction bases unmatched: 9. CDR3 amino acids: CATAKTGENQPQHF. CDR3 DNA: TGTGCCACCGCTAAGACAGGGGAAAATCAGCCCCAGCATTTT.

In DNA, the CDR3 is TGCGCCAGCAGCCAACTCTGGGGCGGGGGGTACAATGAGCAGTTCTTC. Amino acids: CASSQLWGGGYNEQFF. The rearrangement uses TRBV4-1 and TRBJ2-1; 8 nucleotides agree with TRBD2. Germline CDR1 is MGHRA and CDR2 is YSYEKL. This CDR3 has 16 amino acids. V lost 2 bases, J lost 4 bases, and 7 bases stayed unmatched.

A few counts support this clone. V gene TRBV30 combines with J gene TRBJ1-4; no clear D gene. The CDR3 extends over 15 amino acids. V was pared by 3 bases and J by 5 bases, with 16 bases between. The germline V gene encodes CDR1 GTSNPN and CDR2 SVGIG (reference sequence). CDR3 in amino acids: CAWRTPEAGNEKLFF. CDR3 DNA sequence: TGTGCCTGGAGAACCCCGGAGGCGGGAAATGAAAAACTGTTTTTT.

The chain is built from TRBV9 and TRBJ2-3; D is uncertain. Per the germline V gene, CDR1 is SGDLS and CDR2 is YYNGEE. V was cut by 0 bases and J by 1 base, with 9 bases left in between. This CDR3 has 15 amino acids. The CDR3 bases are TGTGCCAGCAGCGTAGAGTCTAGAGGCACAGATACGCAGTATTTT. This gives the protein CASSVESRGTDTQYF. Complete variable domain (other parts from reference TRBV9 and TRBJ2-3): DSGVTQTPKHLITATGQRVTLRCSPRSGDLSVYWYQQSLDQGLQFLIQYYNGEERAKGNILERFSAQQFPDLHSELNLSSLELGDSALYFCASSVESRGTDTQYFGPGTRLTVL.

V usage is TRBV6-5 and J usage is TRBJ1-4; D is uncertain. V dropped 2 bases and J dropped 0 bases, with 4 bases sitting between them. This CDR3 region has 14 residues. Germline loops: CDR1 MNHEY, CDR2 SVGAGI. CDR3 sequence (DNA): TGTGCCAGCAGTTACACACCAACTAATGAAAAACTGTTTTTT. This translates into CASSYTPTNEKLFF.

This clone was detected a few times. V is TRBV11-2 and J is TRBJ2-5; TRBD2 agrees at 11 bases. Germline V gene data show CDR1 as SGHAT and CDR2 as FQNNGV. This CDR3 is 18 amino acids long. Trimming took 2 bases from V and 1 from J; bases not matched to a gene: 9. The CDR3 DNA follows: TGTGCCAGCAGCTTAAAAGGGCCGGGACTAGCGGTCCAAGAGACCCAGTACTTC. Protein: CASSLKGPGLAVQETQYF.

This clone was detected a few times. The rearrangement joins TRBV25-1 to TRBJ2-5, with 9 bases fitting TRBD1. CDR1 MGHDK and CDR2 SYGVNS come from the germline V gene. Trimming removed 8 bases from V and 4 bases from J; junction bases left unmatched: 5. There are 13 residues in the CDR3. The CDR3 loop reads CASSYRGLETQYF. CDR3 sequence (DNA): TGTGCCAGCTCTTACAGGGGGCTAGAGACCCAGTACTTC.

The chain recombines TRBV6-5 with TRBJ1-1; D might be TRBD1 (5 bases). Per germline, CDR1 MNHEY and CDR2 SVGAGI. This CDR3 has 13 amino acids. V lost 4 bases to trimming and J lost 8 bases, with 14 bases between them. The chain's CDR3 is CASSSGLLEEAFF. The CDR3 DNA reads TGTGCCAGCAGTTCGGGACTGCTCGAGGAAGCTTTCTTT.

This clone was seen a handful of times. This chain links TRBV11-2 with TRBJ2-7; the D gene is possibly TRBD1 (6 bases). Trimming shortened V by 5 bases and J by 2 bases, and 19 bases separated the two germline ends. Germline CDR1 SGHAT, CDR2 FQNNGV. The CDR3 is 16 residues long. The CDR3 loop reads CASSRSAGQLTYEQYF. For the CDR3, the DNA is TGTGCCAGCAGCCGGAGCGCTGGACAGCTCACCTACGAGCAGTACTTC. The full variable domain, its missing parts supplied by reference TRBV11-2 and TRBJ2-7, is EAGVAQSPRYKIIEKRQSVAFWCNPISGHATLYWYQQILGQGPKLLIQFQNNGVVDDSQLPKDRFSAERLKGVDSTLKIQPAKLEDSAVYLCASSRSAGQLTYEQYFGPGTRLTVT.

In its sample, this clone was seen a few times. The chain has TRBV4-3 and TRBJ2-7; 9 nucleotides match TRBD1. V trimming: 0 bases; J trimming: 4 bases; junction bases outside the gene matches: 4. This CDR3 contains 15 residues. The V gene's germline CDR1 is LGHNA and CDR2 YSLEER. The CDR3 protein is CASSQELDRGYEQYF. CDR3 in DNA: TGCGCCAGCAGCCAAGAGTTAGACAGGGGGTACGAGCAGTACTTC.

This chain links TRBV9 with TRBJ1-1; 7 nucleotides agree with TRBD1. Unmatched junction bases numbered 18, after V lost 3 bases and J lost 1 base. The germline V gene encodes CDR1 SGDLS and CDR2 YYNGEE. The CDR3 loop spans 19 amino acids. The CDR3 reads CASSAQPGQVFRRNTEAFF. CDR3 DNA: TGTGCCAGCAGCGCCCAACCCGGACAGGTTTTCAGACGGAACACTGAAGCTTTCTTT. Full variable domain (rest looked up from reference TRBV9 and TRBJ1-1): DSGVTQTPKHLITATGQRVTLRCSPRSGDLSVYWYQQSLDQGLQFLIQYYNGEERAKGNILERFSAQQFPDLHSELNLSSLELGDSALYFCASSAQPGQVFRRNTEAFFGQGTRLTVV.

The chain combines TRBV27 with TRBJ2-6; D remains ambiguous. Germline CDR1 and CDR2: MNHEY and SMNVEV (reference sequence). V was pared by 5 bases and J by 0 bases, with 11 bases between. This CDR3 comprises 16 residues. CDR3 sequence: CASSTTTSSGANVLTF. In nucleotides, the CDR3 is TGTGCCAGCAGTACCACAACAAGCTCTGGGGCCAACGTCCTGACTTTC.

V is TRBV5-1 and J is TRBJ2-1; perhaps TRBD1 as D (6 bases). Germline CDR1 and CDR2: SGHRS and YFSETQ. CDR3 length equals 14 residues. The V and J ends lost 6 bases and 6 bases respectively, with 16 bases between them. CDR3 sequence: CASTVQGMFNEQFF. DNA for the CDR3: TGCGCCAGCACGGTGCAGGGGATGTTCAATGAGCAGTTCTTC.

This clone was counted only a few times. The chain employs TRBV5-6 and TRBJ2-7; the match to TRBD2 covers 7 bases. Trimming removed 7 bases from V and 4 bases from J; junction bases left unmatched: 5. The CDR3 contains 12 residues. Germline V gene lookup returns CDR1 SGHDT and CDR2 YYEEEE. The CDR3 sequence is CASGRGNYEQYF. The DNA of the CDR3 is TGTGCCAGCGGGAGGGGAAATTACGAGCAGTACTTC.

This clone was picked up a small number of times. The chain employs TRBV19 and TRBJ1-4, with a weak D call TRBD1 (6 bases). With 3 bases removed from V and 7 bases from J, the gap between germline ends came to 12 bases. The CDR3 consists of 14 residues. Germline V gives CDR1 LNHDA, CDR2 SQIVND (reference sequence). The CDR3 DNA sequence: TGTGCCAGTAGTATGTCACAGGGAGCTGAAAAACTGTTTTTT. Translation gives CASSMSQGAEKLFF.

The V gene is TRBV5-1, the J gene TRBJ1-2; D gene uncertain. CDR3 length: 12 amino acids. The germline V and J ends were trimmed by 0 bases and 6 bases, with 6 bases remaining between them. The germline V gene encodes CDR1 SGHRS and CDR2 YFSETQ. The CDR3 nucleotides read TGCGCCAGCAGCTTGGTGGGCGATGGCTACACCTTC. It codes for CASSLVGDGYTF.

The V gene is TRBV5-4, the J gene TRBJ1-1; 7 nucleotides line up with TRBD1. This CDR3 has 15 amino acids. V shed 4 bases and J 5 bases; nucleotides not matched to a gene: 11. The V gene's germline CDR1 is SGHNT and CDR2 YYREEE (reference sequence). For the CDR3, the DNA is TGTGCCAGCAGCCATAGACAGGGAGGAGAAACTGAAGCTTTCTTT. Translation gives CASSHRQGGETEAFF.